This TCR beta chain was captured in a study of blood T cell repertoires in COVID-19. Turning to the study itself: Acute and convalescent COVID-19 specimens originated in the United States, Italy and Spain.

V lost 5 bases and J lost 2; bases outside the gene matches: 2. The CDR3 length is 13 residues. The germline CDR1 and CDR2 sequences are SNHLY and FYNNEI. Authors' processing steps: Scientists estimated how many nucleated cells there were by amplifying reference gene primers. Profiled with immunoSEQ multiplex PCR; TCRdb holds only in-frame clones, not every one. The V and J calls and clone size were taken over from that table, and D and trimming were inferred from the DNA. This table holds roughly 310,000 clones, under 90% found once. Sequenced: peripheral blood. The chain carries TRBV2 and TRBJ2-5; 7 bases are a match to TRBD1. This sequence was found in a woman in her twenties or thirties with COVID-19, enrolled during active disease. The CDR3: CASSTGVQETQYF. The CDR3 DNA reads TGTGCCAGCAGTACAGGGGTGCAAGAGACCCAGTACTTC.